This is a list of T cell receptor beta chains from one sample in a study of siplizumab effects on memory and regulatory T cells. Clones were read by immunoSEQ multiplex PCR, and TCRdb kept only the in-frame ones, dropping some. This table holds about 110,000 clones, 85% to 95% found once. Sequencing input: CD4+ T cells sorted from blood. These receptors all stem from a human donor in good health. Each CDR3 is given with its conserved first and last residue. The order of the fields is clone size, D gene, J gene, V gene, CDR3 DNA, CDR3 protein. A D gene is named only where the DNA matches it firmly. Only part of the rows carry a size: once, few, many, or a class if the clone is expanded.

abundance: .
d_gene: TRBD1
j_gene: TRBJ2-7
v_gene: TRBV4-1
CDR3nt: TGCGCCAGCAGCCGATCCGGGACAGGGGTCTACGAGCAGTACTTC
CDR3aa: CASSRSGTGVYEQYF

abundance: .
d_gene: TRBD1
j_gene: TRBJ1-6
v_gene: TRBV7-2
CDR3nt: TGTGCCAGCAGAGCTACAGGGGGGCCTATTAATTCACCCCTCCACTTT
CDR3aa: CASRATGGPINSPLHF

abundance: .
d_gene: TRBD1
j_gene: TRBJ1-3
v_gene: TRBV9
CDR3nt: TGTGCCAGCAGCGTAGGACAGGGCCCTGGAAACACCATATATTTT
CDR3aa: CASSVGQGPGNTIYF

abundance: .
d_gene: TRBD2
j_gene: TRBJ2-1
v_gene: TRBV29-1
CDR3nt: TGCAGCGCAACAACCCGGCTAGCGGGAGGAAACAATGAGCAGTTCTTC
CDR3aa: CSATTRLAGGNNEQFF

abundance: .
d_gene: TRBD2
j_gene: TRBJ2-1
v_gene: TRBV5-6
CDR3nt: TGTGCCAGCAGCTTCCGGGGGACTAGCGGGAGAAAGGATGAGCAGTTCTTC
CDR3aa: CASSFRGTSGRKDEQFF

abundance: .
d_gene: .
j_gene: TRBJ1-5
v_gene: TRBV19
CDR3nt: TGTGCCAGTAGTATATTTCGGGGCTTGGGACAGCCCCAGCATTTT
CDR3aa: CASSIFRGLGQPQHF

abundance: few
d_gene: .
j_gene: TRBJ1-2
v_gene: TRBV28
CDR3nt: TGTGCCAGCAGTTTACCGACAGTTTATGGCTACACCTTC
CDR3aa: CASSLPTVYGYTF

abundance: .
d_gene: .
j_gene: TRBJ1-2
v_gene: TRBV21-1
CDR3nt: TGTGCCAGCAGCCCCTCGCAAAACGGGTATGGCTACACCTTC
CDR3aa: CASSPSQNGYGYTF

abundance: .
d_gene: .
j_gene: TRBJ2-7
v_gene: TRBV2
CDR3nt: TGTGCCAGCAGTGAGATGACGGCCTCCTACGAGCAGTACTTC
CDR3aa: CASSEMTASYEQYF

abundance: .
d_gene: .
j_gene: TRBJ2-2
v_gene: TRBV7-8
CDR3nt: TGTGCCAGCAGCTTAAAGGGACGGGGTATCGAGCTGTTTTTT
CDR3aa: CASSLKGRGIELFF

abundance: .
d_gene: TRBD1
j_gene: TRBJ2-2
v_gene: TRBV19
CDR3nt: TGTGCCAGTAGCCGTTCACAGGGGGCGCGTGGGGAGCTGTTTTTT
CDR3aa: CASSRSQGARGELFF

abundance: .
d_gene: .
j_gene: TRBJ2-7
v_gene: TRBV18
CDR3nt: TGTGCCAGCTCACAACCTAAGGACGAGCAGTACTTC
CDR3aa: CASSQPKDEQYF

abundance: once
d_gene: .
j_gene: TRBJ2-3
v_gene: TRBV5-1
CDR3nt: TGCGCCAGCAGCTCAGAGGATAGCACAGATACGCAGTATTTT
CDR3aa: CASSSEDSTDTQYF

abundance: .
d_gene: .
j_gene: TRBJ1-6
v_gene: TRBV4-1
CDR3nt: TGCGCCAGCAGCCAGGCCGGTTTTGGCGGGGATTCACCCCTCCACTTT
CDR3aa: CASSQAGFGGDSPLHF

abundance: .
d_gene: .
j_gene: TRBJ2-7
v_gene: TRBV5-4
CDR3nt: TGTGCCAGCAGCTTAGGGGGAGCGGTATACGAGCAGTACTTC
CDR3aa: CASSLGGAVYEQYF